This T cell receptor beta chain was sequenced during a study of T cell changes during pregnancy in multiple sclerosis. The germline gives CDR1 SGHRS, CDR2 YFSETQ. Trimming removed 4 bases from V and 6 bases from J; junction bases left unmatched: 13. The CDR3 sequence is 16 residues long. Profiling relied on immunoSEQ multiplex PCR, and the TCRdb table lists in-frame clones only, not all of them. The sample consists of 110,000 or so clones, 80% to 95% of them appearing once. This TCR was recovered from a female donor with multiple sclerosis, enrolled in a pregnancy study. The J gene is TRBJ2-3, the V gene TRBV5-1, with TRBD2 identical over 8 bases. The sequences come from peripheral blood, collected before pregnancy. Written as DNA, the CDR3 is TGCGCCAGCAGCCGAGCGGGAGCGGGGGAATCGGATACGCAGTATTTT. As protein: CASSRAGAGESDTQYF.